These T cell receptor beta chains were read from a single sample in a study of shared clonotypes between healthy human individuals. This table comes from immunoSEQ multiplex PCR, and its TCRdb copy is limited to in-frame clones, with some not included. Among about 470,000 clones listed, around 75% were seen once. The sample was PBMCs. These receptors were taken from a middle-aged woman in good health. Some clones in this sample may be carry-over from other donors' samples. Both conserved end residues are part of each CDR3. The D gene is left open where the match is weak. Clone size is not always given. Where it is, it says once, few, many or a class for expanded clones.

>TRBJ1-5|13|NA|once|TRBV7-3
TGTGCCAGCAGCCCGCGGGGGGGGCAGCCCCAGCATTTT
CASSPRGGQPQHF
>TRBJ2-7|17|TRBD2|NA|TRBV4-2
TGTGCCAGCAGCCAAGAGACCCGGTCAGCGGGAGGGCGCGAGCAGTACTTC
CASSQETRSAGGREQYF
>TRBJ2-7|17|TRBD1|NA|TRBV5-1
TGCGCCAGCAGCCCCGGTATGGGGACAGGGAAGGCCTACGAGCAGTACTTC
CASSPGMGTGKAYEQYF
>TRBJ2-3|18|NA|NA|TRBV4-1
TGCGCCAGCAGCCTATTCCTTCGGGACACGTCTAGCACAGATACGCAGTATTTT
CASSLFLRDTSSTDTQYF
>TRBJ1-4|18|TRBD1|few|TRBV28
TGTGCCAGCAGTCCCCCCTCGGGACAGGGGGCGATCGGTGAAAAACTGTTTTTT
CASSPPSGQGAIGEKLFF
>TRBJ2-7|15|TRBD2|NA|TRBV2
TGTGCCAGCAAAAGTGGCCGGGGAGGGACCTACGAGCAGTACTTC
CASKSGRGGTYEQYF
>TRBJ2-5|15|NA|NA|TRBV6-1
TGTGCCAGCAGTGAACTCAGGGGAGATGTAGAGACCCAGTACTTC
CASSELRGDVETQYF
>TRBJ1-6|16|NA|NA|TRBV7-6
TGTGCCAGCAGCTTAGCGGCAGGGTATAAGGTGTCACCCCTCCACTTT
CASSLAAGYKVSPLHF
>TRBJ2-2|15|NA|NA|TRBV27
TGTGCCAGCAGTGATAGCATAGCGAACACCGGGGAGCTGTTTTTT
CASSDSIANTGELFF
>TRBJ2-7|14|TRBD2|NA|TRBV28
TGTGCCAGCACCCGAGCGGGAATAACCTACGAGCAGTACTTC
CASTRAGITYEQYF
>TRBJ2-7|18|NA|NA|TRBV7-2
TGTGCCAGCAGCTTAGCGGGCAGGACCAGTGCATTCAGGAACGAGCAGTACTTC
CASSLAGRTSAFRNEQYF
>TRBJ2-2|17|NA|NA|TRBV7-3
TGTGCCAGCAGCTTAACTAGGTCAGGGGCCCTCACCGGGGAGCTGTTTTTT
CASSLTRSGALTGELFF
>TRBJ2-1|16|TRBD2|NA|TRBV7-2
TGTGCCAGCAGCCTCGGACCGGGACTAGCGGGCCATGAGCAGTTCTTC
CASSLGPGLAGHEQFF
>TRBJ2-5|18|TRBD2|NA|TRBV15
TGTGCCACCAGCACCACCGGACTAGCGGGAGGTCTACCAGAGACCCAGTACTTC
CATSTTGLAGGLPETQYF
>TRBJ2-3|15|NA|NA|TRBV5-4
TGTGCCAGCGGTCAGCTGTCGCCCCCCACAGATACGCAGTATTTT
CASGQLSPPTDTQYF
>TRBJ2-7|12|NA|NA|TRBV2
TGTGCCAGCAGTCCACAGGGTTCCGAGCAGTACTTC
CASSPQGSEQYF
>TRBJ2-1|18|NA|NA|TRBV1
TGCACCAGCAGCCAGGGACTAGCGGCAATAGACTCCTACAATGAGCAGTTCTTC
CTSSQGLAAIDSYNEQFF
>TRBJ2-5|16|TRBD2|NA|TRBV5-1
TGCGCCAGCAGCTTATTAGCGGGAAGAGCGAGGGAGACCCAGTACTTC
CASSLLAGRARETQYF
>TRBJ1-3|16|TRBD1|NA|TRBV28
TGTGCCAGCAAGGGACAGGGGTTTATCTCTGGAAACACCATATATTTT
CASKGQGFISGNTIYF
>TRBJ1-6|12|NA|NA|TRBV30
TGTGCCTGGAGTGTTAACAATTCACCCCTCCACTTT
CAWSVNNSPLHF
>TRBJ2-2|15|TRBD2|NA|TRBV5-4
TGTGCCAGCAGCTTGGCACTAGCGGGAGCCGGGGAGCTGTTTTTT
CASSLALAGAGELFF
>TRBJ2-1|16|TRBD2|NA|TRBV7-9
TGTGCCAGCAGCCCTCTCCCTAGCGGGAGGGTTAATGAGCAGTTCTTC
CASSPLPSGRVNEQFF
>TRBJ1-3|13|TRBD1|NA|TRBV30
TGTGCCTGGGGGACAGGGGCTGGAAACACCATATATTTT
CAWGTGAGNTIYF
>TRBJ1-2|14|NA|NA|TRBV18
TGTGCCAGCTCACCGGGGACGGGGGACTATGGCTACACCTTC
CASSPGTGDYGYTF
>TRBJ1-2|13|TRBD1|few|TRBV10-3
TGTGCCATCAGTGTGGACAGGGAATATGGCTACACCTTC
CAISVDREYGYTF
>TRBJ2-7|14|NA|NA|TRBV28
TGTGCCAGCCGGTACATAGTTGGGCCTTACGAGCAGTACTTC
CASRYIVGPYEQYF
>TRBJ2-1|13|TRBD2|medium-sized|TRBV29-1
TGCAGCGTTGAAAGCGGGAGAGGTAATGAGCAGTTCTTC
CSVESGRGNEQFF
>TRBJ2-6|15|NA|NA|TRBV7-2
TGTGCCAGCAGCTTAGGACAGGCTGGGGCCAACGTCCTGACTTTC
CASSLGQAGANVLTF
>TRBJ2-7|14|TRBD2|NA|TRBV19
TGTGCCAGTAGAACCGGGACTAGCGGGACCGAGCAGTACTTC
CASRTGTSGTEQYF
>TRBJ1-3|13|NA|NA|TRBV30
TGTGCCTGGGTCCATAGTCCGGGAAACACCATATATTTT
CAWVHSPGNTIYF
>TRBJ2-5|15|NA|few|TRBV9
TGTGCCAGCAGCGTAAGAATGGGGGGACAAGAGACCCAGTACTTC
CASSVRMGGQETQYF
>TRBJ2-2|14|NA|NA|TRBV5-4
TGTGCCAGCAGCTTGGACGGATATGGCGGGGAGCTGTTTTTT
CASSLDGYGGELFF
>TRBJ1-5|15|NA|NA|TRBV2
TGTGCCAGCAGTCCAGATATCGTCTCTAATCAGCCCCAGCATTTT
CASSPDIVSNQPQHF
>TRBJ2-7|13|NA|NA|TRBV6-5
TGTGCCAGCAGTAGGCAGTCAACTTACGAGCAGTACTTC
CASSRQSTYEQYF
>TRBJ2-7|15|NA|NA|TRBV6-6
TGTGCCAGCACCACGGCTGGGGGCATGTTATACGAGCAGTACTTC
CASTTAGGMLYEQYF
>TRBJ2-5|15|TRBD1|NA|TRBV5-1
TGCGCCAGCAGCTACTCGGGACAGGGGGAAGAGACCCAGTACTTC
CASSYSGQGEETQYF
>TRBJ1-6|12|NA|NA|TRBV7-3
TGTGCCAGCCTTGAGTATAATTCACCCCTCCACTTT
CASLEYNSPLHF
>TRBJ1-2|17|TRBD1|NA|TRBV28
TGTGCCAGCAGCCCTGAAGGGACAGGGCACCTTATCTCTGGCTACACCTTC
CASSPEGTGHLISGYTF